These T cell receptor beta chains were read from a single sample in a study of radiotherapy plus CTLA-4 blockade in lung cancer. Repertoires were generated with immunoSEQ multiplex PCR, while TCRdb's copy carries only in-frame clones and drops some. Seen here are roughly 46,000 clones, around 69% observed once, and the top ten hold under 9.5%. The source was peripheral blood, collected from a patient treated with radiotherapy plus ipilimumab. These TCRs come from a human donor with non-small cell lung cancer who had stable disease on radiotherapy plus ipilimumab. CDR3s include the opening cysteine and the closing phenylalanine or tryptophan. A D gene is named only where the DNA matches it firmly. Part of the rows lack a size; the others show once, few, many or a class for expanded clones.

abundance | j_gene | d_gene | v_gene | CDR3nt | CDR3aa
NA | TRBJ2-5 | TRBD2 | TRBV25-1 | TGTGCCAGCAGTGATCTTAGCGGGGAAGAGACCCAGTACTTC | CASSDLSGEETQYF
NA | TRBJ1-6 | NA | TRBV5-1 | TGCGCCAGCAGCTTTACGGCGAATTCACCCCTCCACTTT | CASSFTANSPLHF
NA | TRBJ2-5 | NA | TRBV7-9 | TGTGCCAGCAGCTTAGAACAAGGTGGGGCCGGCCCGGACTTC | CASSLEQGGAGPDF
NA | TRBJ1-1 | NA | TRBV4-2 | TGTGCCAGCAGCCAAGGGGGGTCTAGGCTCCCGGCCAACACTGAAGCTTTCTTT | CASSQGGSRLPANTEAFF
NA | TRBJ2-3 | NA | TRBV28 | TGTGCCAGCAAGTCAGGGATAATCACAGATACGCAGTATTTT | CASKSGIITDTQYF
few | TRBJ1-2 | TRBD1 | TRBV13 | TGTGCCAGCAGCGCGGGACAGGGGGGGGGCTATGGCTACACCTTC | CASSAGQGGGYGYTF
once | TRBJ1-2 | NA | TRBV11-2 | TGTGCCGGCAGCTTAGATTTAACCTCTATCTACACCTTC | CAGSLDLTSIYTF
NA | TRBJ1-1 | TRBD1 | TRBV19 | TGTGCCAGTAGTATGAACAGGGGAACTGAAGCTTTCTTT | CASSMNRGTEAFF
NA | TRBJ2-2 | TRBD2 | TRBV11-2 | TGTGCCAGCAGCCATGGGAGCCTAGCGGCAACCGGGGAGCTGTTTTTT | CASSHGSLAATGELFF
few | TRBJ2-1 | NA | TRBV5-1 | TGCGCCAGCAGGCTCACCATCTTGTTGGATGAGCAGTTCTTC | CASRLTILLDEQFF
NA | TRBJ1-1 | NA | TRBV18 | TGTGCCAGCTCACCCGCGAGTATAAATGAAGCTTTCTTT | CASSPASINEAFF
NA | TRBJ1-4 | NA | TRBV7-3 | TGTGCCAGCAGCTTAGAGGGGGGAACTAATGAAAAACTGTTTTTT | CASSLEGGTNEKLFF
NA | TRBJ1-2 | NA | TRBV6-5 | TGTGCCAGCAGTTACGCCTCCCGGCGGTACGGCTACACCTTC | CASSYASRRYGYTF
NA | TRBJ1-4 | TRBD1 | TRBV18 | TGTGCCAGCTCACCCGGGACAGGGGGCCCGGGGGGTGAAAAACTGTTTTTT | CASSPGTGGPGGEKLFF
NA | TRBJ2-2 | NA | TRBV4-2 | TGTGCCAGCAGCTTCCCGAGGGGGACCGGGGAGCTGTTTTTT | CASSFPRGTGELFF
NA | TRBJ2-7 | NA | TRBV4-1 | TGCGCCAGCAGCCAAGCACTAGGGTACGAGCAGTACTTC | CASSQALGYEQYF
NA | TRBJ1-3 | TRBD1 | TRBV7-6 | TGTGCCAGCAGCTTGGGGACAGTTAACACCATATATTTT | CASSLGTVNTIYF
NA | TRBJ1-4 | NA | TRBV27 | TGTGCCAGCAGTTTATACCCTCGAGGGACAACTAATGAAAAACTGTTTTTT | CASSLYPRGTTNEKLFF
NA | TRBJ1-2 | NA | TRBV27 | TGTGCCAGTCCAGAATCTGGCTACACCTTC | CASPESGYTF
NA | TRBJ2-7 | NA | TRBV7-9 | TGTGCCAGCAGCTCATATGGAGGGAAGGACGAGCAGTACTTC | CASSSYGGKDEQYF
NA | TRBJ1-6 | TRBD1 | TRBV5-1 | TGCGCCAGCAGCTTGGATCGACAGGGGATAAGGTCACCCCTCCACTTT | CASSLDRQGIRSPLHF
once | TRBJ2-4 | NA | TRBV29-1 | TGCAGCGTTGTGGGGCAGGGTAGGAACATTCAGTACTTC | CSVVGQGRNIQYF
few | TRBJ1-3 | NA | TRBV7-9 | TGTGCCAGCAGCTTATCCAGCTCTGGAAACACCATATATTTT | CASSLSSSGNTIYF
NA | TRBJ1-2 | NA | TRBV7-9 | TGTGCCAGCACGTTCGGGGGATATGGCTACACCTTC | CASTFGGYGYTF
NA | TRBJ1-6 | NA | TRBV5-1 | TGCGCCAGCAGCTTCCTAACGATCATCTTTATGGATTCACCCCTCCACTTT | CASSFLTIIFMDSPLHF
NA | TRBJ2-5 | TRBD1 | TRBV18 | TGTGCCAGCTCACCGGGACAGGGGCTGTGGGAGACCCAGTACTTC | CASSPGQGLWETQYF
few | TRBJ1-2 | NA | TRBV5-4 | TGTGCCAGCAGCTTCGGACAGACCTATGGCTACACCTTC | CASSFGQTYGYTF
NA | TRBJ1-6 | TRBD1 | TRBV4-2 | TGTGCCAGCAGCCGCACCACAGGGGAGTCCTATAATTCACCCCTCCACTTT | CASSRTTGESYNSPLHF